This TCR beta chain was captured by sequencing in a study of beta chain features in type 1 diabetes. General study findings and limits: Shorter templates might be favored by PCR, equally in patients and controls. Patients with Type 1 diabetes showed moderately but significantly shorter TCRB CDR3s in all four CD4+ subsets.

The CDR3 consists of 16 residues. Germline CDR1 reads SNHLY; CDR2 reads FYNNEI. V was pared by 2 bases and J by 3 bases, with 16 bases between. This clone was found a few times. Its antigen is not identified. Sequencing targeted expressed TCRB transcripts, as all isolated RNA had been reverse transcribed. The assay was immunoSEQ multiplex PCR, and TCRdb's table has in-frame clones only and misses some. The sample records a few hundred thousand clones, roughly 20% being singletons. The TCR sequence derives from a woman in her 40s with type 1 diabetes. V gene TRBV2 combines with J gene TRBJ2-5; tentatively, D is TRBD2 (7 bases). Sequencing was performed on naive CD4+ T cells from blood. This chain's CDR3 is CASSEPVQGGEETQYF. Written as DNA, the CDR3 is TGTGCCAGCAGTGAACCCGTACAGGGAGGGGAAGAGACCCAGTACTTC.